The sample holds many counts of the clone carrying this TCR beta chain. The antigen is not known. Subjects aged 18 to 65 presented with newly diagnosed hyperthyroidism of less than 2 months' duration. An approximately 10 ml volume of fresh peripheral blood provided the PBMCs. Authors of the study amplified TCR beta CDR3 regions from RNA transcripts. Researchers ran a first-round RT-PCR on the TCR CDR3 using the HTBI primer set. TCRdb used MiXCR to reprocess the multiplex PCR reads, holding one entry per CDR3 protein. The sample shows roughly 420,000 distinct CDR3 sequences, approximately 13% of them seen only once. Germline V gives CDR1 SEHNR, CDR2 FQNEAQ (reference sequence). The ends lost 4 bases at V and 7 bases at J; junction bases unmatched: 6. The CDR3 is 14 amino acids. This sample is part of a study of T cells in Graves' hyperthyroidism and ophthalmopathy. The wider study: Peripheral blood collection took place at initial diagnosis, before any treatment. Notes on the study in general: It was a median around 6 months before onset that the model predicted ophthalmopathy.

The receptor's source is a woman aged 18-29 years with Graves' hyperthyroidism. Sequencing input: blood. The chain combines TRBV7-9 with TRBJ2-1; 8 bases map to TRBD1. In DNA form, the CDR3 reads TGTGCCAGCAGCTCCGAGGACAGGGATAATGAGCAGTTCTTC. Its protein is CASSSEDRDNEQFF.